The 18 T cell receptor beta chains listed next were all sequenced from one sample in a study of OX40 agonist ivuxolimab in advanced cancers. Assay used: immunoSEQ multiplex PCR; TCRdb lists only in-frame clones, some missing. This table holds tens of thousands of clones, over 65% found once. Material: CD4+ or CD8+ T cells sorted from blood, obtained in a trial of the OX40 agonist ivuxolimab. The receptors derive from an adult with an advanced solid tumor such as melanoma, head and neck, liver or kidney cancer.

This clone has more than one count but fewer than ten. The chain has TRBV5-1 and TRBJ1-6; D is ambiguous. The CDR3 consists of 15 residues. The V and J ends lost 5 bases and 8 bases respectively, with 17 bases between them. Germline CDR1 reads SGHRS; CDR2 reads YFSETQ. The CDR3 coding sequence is TGCGCCAGCAGACAAGTAGGTTTCGGGGATTCACCCCTCCACTTT. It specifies CASRQVGFGDSPLHF.

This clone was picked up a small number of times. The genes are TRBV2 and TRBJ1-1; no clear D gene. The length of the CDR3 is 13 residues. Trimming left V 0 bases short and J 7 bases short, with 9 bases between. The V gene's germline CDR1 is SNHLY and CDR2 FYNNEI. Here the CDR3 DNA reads TGTGCCAGCAGTGAAGCTGGCAGCGTTGAAGCTTTCTTT. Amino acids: CASSEAGSVEAFF.

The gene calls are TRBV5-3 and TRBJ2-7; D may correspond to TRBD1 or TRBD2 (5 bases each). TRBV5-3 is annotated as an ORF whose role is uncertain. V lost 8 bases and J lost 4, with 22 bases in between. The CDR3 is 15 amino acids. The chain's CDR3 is CASSLRDLNRYEQYF. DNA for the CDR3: TGTGCCAGCAGCCTCCGGGACCTAAATCGATACGAGCAGTACTTC.

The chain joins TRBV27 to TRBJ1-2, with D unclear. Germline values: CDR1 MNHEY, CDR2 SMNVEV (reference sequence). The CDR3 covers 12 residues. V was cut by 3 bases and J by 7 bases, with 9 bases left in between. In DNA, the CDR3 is TGTGCCAGCAGTTTTCGTGGTGCTGGCTACACCTTC. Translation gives CASSFRGAGYTF.

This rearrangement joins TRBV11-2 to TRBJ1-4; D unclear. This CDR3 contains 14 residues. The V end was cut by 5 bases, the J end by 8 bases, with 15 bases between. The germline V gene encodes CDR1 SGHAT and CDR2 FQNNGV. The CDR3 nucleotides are TGTGCCAGCAGCCCCTGGTGGAATGGGGAAAAACTGTTTTTT. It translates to CASSPWWNGEKLFF.

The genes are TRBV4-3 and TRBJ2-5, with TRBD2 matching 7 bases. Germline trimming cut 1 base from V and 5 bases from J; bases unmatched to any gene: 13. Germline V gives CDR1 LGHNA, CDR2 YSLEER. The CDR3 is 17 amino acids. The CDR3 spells CASSQGLSLEGGETQYF. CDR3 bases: TGCGCCAGCAGCCAAGGGTTGTCTCTTGAGGGAGGGGAGACCCAGTACTTC.

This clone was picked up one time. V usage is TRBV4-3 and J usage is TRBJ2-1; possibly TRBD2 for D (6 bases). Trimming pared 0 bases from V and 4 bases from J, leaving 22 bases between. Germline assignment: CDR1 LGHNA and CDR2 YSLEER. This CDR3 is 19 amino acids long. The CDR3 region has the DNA TGCGCCAGCAGCCAAGATTCCGCCCCGGGACTGGGGCTTTACAATGAGCAGTTCTTC. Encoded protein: CASSQDSAPGLGLYNEQFF.

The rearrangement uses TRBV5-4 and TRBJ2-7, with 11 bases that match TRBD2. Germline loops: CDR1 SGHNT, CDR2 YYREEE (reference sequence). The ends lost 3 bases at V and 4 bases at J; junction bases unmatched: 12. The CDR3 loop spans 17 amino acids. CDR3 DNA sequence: TGTGCCAGCAGCTCTCTAGCGGGGGGACCAATTAATTACGAGCAGTACTTC. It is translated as CASSSLAGGPINYEQYF. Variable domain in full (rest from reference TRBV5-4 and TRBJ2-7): ETGVTQSPTHLIKTRGQQVTLRCSSQSGHNTVSWYQQALGQGPQFIFQYYREEENGRGNFPPRFSGLQFPNYSSELNVNALELDDSALYLCASSSLAGGPINYEQYFGPGTRLTVT.

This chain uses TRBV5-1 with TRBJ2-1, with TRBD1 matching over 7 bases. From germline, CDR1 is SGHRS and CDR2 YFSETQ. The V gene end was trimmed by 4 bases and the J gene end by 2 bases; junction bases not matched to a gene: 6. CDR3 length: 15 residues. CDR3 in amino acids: CASSLGQAAYNEQFF. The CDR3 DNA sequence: TGCGCCAGCAGCCTAGGACAGGCGGCCTACAATGAGCAGTTCTTC. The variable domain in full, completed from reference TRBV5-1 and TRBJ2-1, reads KAGVTQTPRYLIKTRGQQVTLSCSPISGHRSVSWYQQTPGQGLQFLFEYFSETQRNKGNFPGRFSGRQFSNSRSEMNVSTLELGDSALYLCASSLGQAAYNEQFFGPGTRLTVL.

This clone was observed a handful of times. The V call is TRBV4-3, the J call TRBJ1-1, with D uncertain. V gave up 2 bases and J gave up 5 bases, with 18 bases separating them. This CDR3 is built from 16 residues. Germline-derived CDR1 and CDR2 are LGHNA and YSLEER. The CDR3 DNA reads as TGCGCCAGCAGCCAACTTCGTCTCGTCGCGGGAACTGAAGCTTTCTTT. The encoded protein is CASSQLRLVAGTEAFF.

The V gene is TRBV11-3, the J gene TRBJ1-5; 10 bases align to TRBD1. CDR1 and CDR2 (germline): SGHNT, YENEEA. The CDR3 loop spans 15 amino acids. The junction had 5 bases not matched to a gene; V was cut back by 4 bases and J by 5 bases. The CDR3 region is CASSSRQGADQPQHF. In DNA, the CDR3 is TGTGCCAGCAGCTCTCGACAGGGGGCCGATCAGCCCCAGCATTTT.

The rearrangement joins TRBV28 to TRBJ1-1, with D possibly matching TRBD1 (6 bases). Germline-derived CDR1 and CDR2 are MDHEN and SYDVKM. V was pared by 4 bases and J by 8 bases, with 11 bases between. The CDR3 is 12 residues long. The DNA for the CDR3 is TGTGCCAGCAGTTCACGAGGACAGGAAGCTTTCTTT. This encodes CASSSRGQEAFF.

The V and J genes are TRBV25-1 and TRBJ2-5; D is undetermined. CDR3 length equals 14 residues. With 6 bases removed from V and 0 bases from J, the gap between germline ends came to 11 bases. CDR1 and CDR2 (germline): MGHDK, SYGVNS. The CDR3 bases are TGTGCCAGCAGAAATCACAAGAACCAAGAGACCCAGTACTTC. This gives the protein CASRNHKNQETQYF.

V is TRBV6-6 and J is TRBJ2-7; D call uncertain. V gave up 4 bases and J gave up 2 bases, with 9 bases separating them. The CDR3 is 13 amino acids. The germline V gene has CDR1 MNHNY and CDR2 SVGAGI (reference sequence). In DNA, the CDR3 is TGTGCCAGCAGTTTCAGACCCACCTACGAGCAGTACTTC. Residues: CASSFRPTYEQYF.

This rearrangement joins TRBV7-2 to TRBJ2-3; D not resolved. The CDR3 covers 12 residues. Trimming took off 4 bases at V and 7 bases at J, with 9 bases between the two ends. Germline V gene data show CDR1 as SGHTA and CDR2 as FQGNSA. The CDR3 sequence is CASSSSSHTQYF. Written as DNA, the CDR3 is TGTGCCAGCAGCTCAAGTTCCCATACGCAGTATTTT.

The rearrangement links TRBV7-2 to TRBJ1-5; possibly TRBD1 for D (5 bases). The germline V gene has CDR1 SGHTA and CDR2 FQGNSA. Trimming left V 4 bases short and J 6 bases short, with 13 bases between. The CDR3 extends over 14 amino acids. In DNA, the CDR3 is TGTGCCAGCAGCTCCGACCTTGGGGGTCAGCCCCAGCATTTT. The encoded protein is CASSSDLGGQPQHF.

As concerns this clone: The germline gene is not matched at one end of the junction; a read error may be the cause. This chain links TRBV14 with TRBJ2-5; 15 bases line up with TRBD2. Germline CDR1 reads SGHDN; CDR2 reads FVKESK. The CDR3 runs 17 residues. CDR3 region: CASRQGLAGGPRGTQYF. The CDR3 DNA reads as TGTGCCAGCCGCCAGGGACTAGCGGGAGGCCCCAGAGGGACCCAGTACTTC.

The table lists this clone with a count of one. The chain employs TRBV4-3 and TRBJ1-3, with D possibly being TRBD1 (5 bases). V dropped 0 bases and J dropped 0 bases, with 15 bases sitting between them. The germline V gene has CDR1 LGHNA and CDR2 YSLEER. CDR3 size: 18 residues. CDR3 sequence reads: CASSQEVRGPVSGNTIYF. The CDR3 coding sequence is TGCGCCAGCAGCCAAGAAGTAAGGGGTCCCGTCTCTGGAAACACCATATATTTT.